These 5 T cell receptor beta chains originate from one sample sequenced in a study of blood T cell repertoires in COVID-19. Produced via immunoSEQ multiplex PCR; TCRdb's table is partial and in-frame only. The table has a few hundred thousand clones, around 91% seen once. The source material was peripheral blood. The receptors were sampled from a woman in her sixties with COVID-19, enrolled during active disease.

This chain uses TRBV7-8 with TRBJ1-5, with TRBD1 as a possible D gene (6 bases). This CDR3 spans 15 amino acids. Germline loops: CDR1 SGHVS, CDR2 FQNEAQ. The V end was cut by 6 bases, the J end by 2 bases, with 14 bases between. The DNA for the CDR3 is TGTGCCAGCAGTTCAACTAACAGGGGCAATCAGCCCCAGCATTTT. This encodes CASSSTNRGNQPQHF.

This chain connects TRBV5-1 to TRBJ2-3; 9 positions agree with TRBD2. J gave up 2 bases and V 0 bases, and 4 bases lay outside the gene matches. CDR3 length equals 16 residues. Germline CDR1 reads SGHRS; CDR2 reads YFSETQ. Written as DNA, the CDR3 is TGCGCCAGCAGCTTGGCTGGCGGGGGGGCCACAGATACGCAGTATTTT. Encoded protein: CASSLAGGGATDTQYF. Filled out from reference TRBV5-1 and TRBJ2-3, the complete variable domain reads KAGVTQTPRYLIKTRGQQVTLSCSPISGHRSVSWYQQTPGQGLQFLFEYFSETQRNKGNFPGRFSGRQFSNSRSEMNVSTLELGDSALYLCASSLAGGGATDTQYFGPGTRLTVL.

The CDR3 nucleotides read TGTGCCAGTAGTAAGACCGCAGGGGCTGGGGCCAACGTCCTGACTTTC. Translation: CASSKTAGAGANVLTF. The chain employs TRBV19 and TRBJ2-6, with a weak D call TRBD1 (6 bases). Germline V gene sequence: CDR1 LNHDA, CDR2 SQIVND (reference sequence). The CDR3 contains 16 residues. Between the trimmed V and J ends, which lost 4 bases and 2 bases, there was a span of 12 bases.

The chain combines TRBV29-1 with TRBJ1-2; no firm D call. V lost 4 bases, J lost 7 bases, and 16 bases lay in between. The CDR3 sequence is 13 residues long. Germline V CDR1 and CDR2: SQVTM, ANQGSEA. Here the CDR3 reads CSVVGGRGIGYTF. CDR3 coding DNA: TGCAGCGTTGTAGGAGGTAGAGGCATTGGCTACACCTTC.

The chain combines TRBV6-2 or TRBV6-3 with TRBJ2-7; D uncertain. The CDR3 consists of 12 residues. V was clipped by 5 bases and J by 0 bases, with 5 bases between them. Germline loops: CDR1 MNHEY, CDR2 SVGEGT. The CDR3 nucleotides read TGTGCCAGCAGTGAGCTCTCCTACGAGCAGTACTTC. It yields the protein CASSELSYEQYF.